Listed here are 19 T cell receptor beta chains from one sample, sequenced in a study of T cell repertoires in cytomegalovirus infection (dated by TCRdb to the late 2010s). Sequencing instrument: Illumina HiSeq 1500. TCRdb ran its own pipeline on the public reads, namely fastp trimming at Q25 and MiXCR clone calling, and kept in-frame beta chains. Every distinct CDR3 protein forms one entry, paired with its most common genes and DNA. The sample table shows more than 150,000 distinct CDR3 sequences, and roughly 20% are seen once. The top ten hold around 3.1% of the sample. Sequenced input: PBMCs. The receptor set was obtained from a human donor in good health (CMV status not recorded). Some clones in this sample may be carry-over from other donors' samples.

This clonotype has a handful of counts. The V call is TRBV27, the J call TRBJ1-1; 7 bases are shared with TRBD1. Trimming cost V 5 bases and J 5 bases; bases outside gene matches: 8. Germline CDR1 reads MNHEY; CDR2 reads SMNVEV (reference sequence). The CDR3 length is 14 residues. The CDR3 bases are TGTGCCAGCAGTCCGGGACAGTCAAGGACTGAAGCTTTCTTT. It specifies CASSPGQSRTEAFF.

V is TRBV11-2 and J is TRBJ1-4; D unclear. Germline CDR1 reads SGHAT; CDR2 reads FQNNGV. V was pared by 5 bases and J by 3 bases, with 22 bases between. The CDR3 length is 18 residues. The CDR3 region is CASSLGVGNYAANEKLFF. CDR3 coding DNA: TGTGCCAGCAGCCTGGGCGTGGGGAACTACGCGGCTAATGAAAAACTGTTTTTT.

This CDR3 is CASSAAGVLGNYGYTF. The CDR3 region has the DNA TGTGCCAGCAGCGCCGCCGGAGTCCTAGGAAACTATGGCTACACCTTC. The chain combines TRBV9 with TRBJ1-2; D not resolved. The germline CDR1 and CDR2 sequences are SGDLS and YYNGEE. V lost 3 bases to trimming and J lost 2 bases, with 17 bases between them. The CDR3 is 16 amino acids. The whole variable domain, remainder taken from reference TRBV9 and TRBJ1-2, is DSGVTQTPKHLITATGQRVTLRCSPRSGDLSVYWYQQSLDQGLQFLIQYYNGEERAKGNILERFSAQQFPDLHSELNLSSLELGDSALYFCASSAAGVLGNYGYTFGSGTRLTVV.

This clonotype was counted only a few times. This rearrangement joins TRBV29-1 to TRBJ2-1; 8 bases are shared with TRBD1. This CDR3 spans 14 amino acids. In germline, CDR1 is SQVTM, CDR2 ANQGSEA. V shed 3 bases and J 2 bases; nucleotides not matched to a gene: 3. This CDR3 reads CSVEVRGPYNEQFF. The CDR3 region has the DNA TGCAGCGTTGAGGTCAGGGGGCCCTACAATGAGCAGTTCTTC.

This clonotype was recorded at least ten times. V usage is TRBV6-1 and J usage is TRBJ1-3; 8 bases match TRBD1. Germline-derived CDR1 and CDR2 are MNHNS and SASEGT. This CDR3 contains 17 residues. Losses at the gene ends were 5 bases for V and 4 bases for J; bases not matched to a gene: 13. The DNA of the CDR3 is TGTGCCAGCAGTCAATCCTCAGGACAGGGTGGGGGAAACACCATATATTTT. This sequence encodes CASSQSSGQGGGNTIYF.

In this sample, this clonotype turned up a few times. The chain couples TRBV12-3 or TRBV12-4 to TRBJ2-5; 7 bases agree with TRBD1. CDR3 length: 14 residues. J lost 6 bases, V lost 6 bases, and 10 bases had no gene match. CDR3: CASRPGEGAQTQYF. CDR3 DNA sequence: TGTGCCAGCAGGCCTGGAGAGGGGGCCCAGACCCAGTACTTC.

This clonotype occurred a few times. The chain is built from TRBV15 and TRBJ1-5; D remains ambiguous. V shed 5 bases and J shed 3 bases, with 14 bases lying between them. CDR1 is LNHNV, CDR2 YYDKDF, per germline (reference sequence). The CDR3 is 15 residues long. The CDR3 sequence is CATSEDGKTNQPQHF. Written as DNA, the CDR3 is TGTGCCACCAGCGAGGACGGCAAGACCAATCAGCCCCAGCATTTT.

CDR3 bases: TGTGCCAGCAGTAAGGGGGCCAGGGGGGAGACCCAGTACTTC. Its protein is CASSKGARGETQYF. The genes are TRBV6-2 or TRBV6-3 and TRBJ2-5; 7 positions agree with TRBD1. Germline V CDR1 and CDR2: MNHEY, SVGEGT. The CDR3 is 14 amino acids. Trimming at V came to 5 bases and at J to 5 bases, leaving 8 bases not matched to a gene.

In its sample, this clonotype was seen a few times. V usage is TRBV4-1 and J usage is TRBJ2-5, with 8 bases lining up with TRBD2. There are 13 residues in the CDR3. With 10 bases clipped from V and 1 base from J, the junction kept 5 bases outside the gene matches. Germline V lookup: CDR1 MGHRA, CDR2 YSYEKL. CDR3 DNA sequence: TGCGCCACGGCGACTAGCGCCCAAGAGACCCAGTACTTC. It specifies CATATSAQETQYF.

This clonotype occurred a few times. The V call is TRBV20-1, the J call TRBJ2-7, with 9 positions matching TRBD1. The CDR3 is 15 amino acids. Germline lookup yields CDR1 DFQATT and CDR2 SNEGSKA (reference sequence). V trimming: 4 bases; J trimming: 3 bases; junction bases outside the gene matches: 10. The CDR3 sequence: CSATAPGQGNYEQYF. The CDR3 region has the DNA TGCAGTGCTACAGCGCCGGGACAGGGAAACTACGAGCAGTACTTC.

The rearrangement joins TRBV12-3 or TRBV12-4 to TRBJ2-1; 7 bases map to TRBD2. V lost 4 bases, J lost 1 base, and 4 bases stayed unmatched. The CDR3 is made up of 15 amino acids. The CDR3 DNA reads TGTGCCAGCAGTTATGCGGGAGCGTCCTACAATGAGCAGTTCTTC. It yields the protein CASSYAGASYNEQFF.

This clonotype has ten or more counts. The genes are TRBV28 and TRBJ2-7, with a weak D call TRBD2 (5 bases). Trimming left V 3 bases short and J 2 bases short, with 11 bases between. CDR1 MDHEN and CDR2 SYDVKM come from the germline V gene. This CDR3 comprises 14 residues. As DNA, the CDR3 is TGTGCCAGCAGTTTGCGGGTGGGAGCCTACGAGCAGTACTTC. This translates into CASSLRVGAYEQYF.

The chain has TRBV12-3 or TRBV12-4 and TRBJ1-2, with 7 nucleotides matching TRBD1. V lost 5 bases, J lost 5 bases, and 5 bases stayed unmatched. The CDR3 is 13 amino acids. The CDR3 DNA reads as TGTGCCAGCAGTAGCCGGGACAGATATGGCTACACCTTC. This gives the protein CASSSRDRYGYTF.

The rearrangement links TRBV19 to TRBJ1-4, with D tentatively TRBD1 (5 bases). Deletions cut 8 bases from V and 6 bases from J, with 13 bases between. CDR1 LNHDA and CDR2 SQIVND come from the germline V gene (reference sequence). The CDR3 has 13 amino acids. CDR3 DNA sequence: TGTGCCAGTGGACCCGGGGGGTATGAAAAACTGTTTTTT. It codes for CASGPGGYEKLFF.

This clonotype was observed a handful of times. The V gene is TRBV20-1, the J gene TRBJ1-6, with D perhaps TRBD1 (6 bases). Per germline, CDR1 DFQATT and CDR2 SNEGSKA (reference sequence). Trimming took 3 bases from V and 3 from J, leaving 9 bases between them. The length of the CDR3 is 14 residues. As DNA, the CDR3 is TGCAGTGCTAGTCGCAGGGGCTATAATTCACCCCTCCACTTT. Protein product: CSASRRGYNSPLHF.

This clonotype was seen ten or more times. CDR3 in amino acids: CASSLIKRQGGNEQFF. CDR3 in DNA: TGTGCCAGCAGCTTGATTAAGAGACAGGGGGGAAATGAGCAGTTCTTC. The rearrangement links TRBV7-8 to TRBJ2-1; 9 nucleotides agree with TRBD1. Germline lookup yields CDR1 SGHVS and CDR2 FQNEAQ. V shed 3 bases, J shed 7 bases, and the junction held 10 bases outside the gene matches. The CDR3 has 16 residues.

In this sample, this clonotype turned up many times. The rearrangement uses TRBV7-2 and TRBJ2-3; the match to TRBD2 covers 14 bases. CDR1 and CDR2 from the germline V gene are SGHTA and FQGNSA. The CDR3 sequence is 19 residues long. Unmatched junction bases numbered 7, after V lost 2 bases and J lost 0 bases. This chain's CDR3 is CASSLRTSGRWASTDTQYF. CDR3 nucleotides: TGTGCCAGCAGCTTACGGACTAGCGGGAGGTGGGCTAGCACAGATACGCAGTATTTT.

V gene TRBV20-1 combines with J gene TRBJ2-2; D gene ambiguous. This CDR3 contains 14 residues. The V gene lost 3 bases and the J gene lost 5 bases, with 13 bases spanning the gap. CDR1 and CDR2 (germline): DFQATT, SNEGSKA (reference sequence). CDR3 loop: CSASDSPKTGELFF. In DNA, the CDR3 is TGCAGTGCTAGCGATAGCCCCAAAACCGGGGAGCTGTTTTTT.

The chain uses TRBV11-3 and TRBJ2-1; the match to TRBD2 covers 10 bases. Germline CDR1 and CDR2: SGHNT and YENEEA. The V gene end was trimmed by 1 base and the J gene end by 3 bases; junction bases not matched to a gene: 6. This CDR3 is 17 amino acids long. The CDR3 here is CASSLAGTSVSYNEQFF. CDR3 nucleotide sequence: TGTGCCAGCAGCTTAGCGGGGACTAGCGTAAGCTACAATGAGCAGTTCTTC.